The sequence of this TCR beta chain was determined in a study of blood T cell repertoires in COVID-19. Turning to the study itself: Material from acute and convalescent COVID-19 was sourced from the United States, Italy and Spain. T cells, B-cell-depleted T cells, or PBMCs supplied cDNA or gDNA.

In the original workflow: Estimation of nucleated cell counts was performed using reference gene primer amplification. TCRdb's copy holds only in-frame clones and misses some; the assay was immunoSEQ multiplex PCR. V, J and clone size reflect that table, while D and trimming were determined from the DNA. The sample lists about 90,000 clones, roughly 92% seen once, with nearly 6.5% in the top ten. V lost 2 bases, J lost 0 bases, and 8 bases lay in between. CDR3 length: 15 residues. Germline CDR1 SGHTA, CDR2 FQGNSA. This clone was seen a handful of times. The genes are TRBV7-2 and TRBJ1-5, with D uncertain. Material: peripheral blood. The clonotype was recovered from a woman aged 55-70 years with active COVID-19. The CDR3 loop is CASSLMAVSNQPQHF. CDR3 coding DNA: TGTGCCAGCAGCTTAATGGCAGTTAGCAATCAGCCCCAGCATTTT.